This T cell receptor (beta chain) derives from a study of T cells in Graves' hyperthyroidism and ophthalmopathy. The germline gives CDR1 SGHTA, CDR2 FQGNSA. This CDR3 is 17 amino acids long. V shed 4 bases and J shed 7 bases, with 20 bases lying between them. RNA transcripts were the template for amplifying TCR beta CDR3 regions. Initially, a first-round RT-PCR of the TCR CDR3 employed the HTBI primer set. TCRdb itself ran the multiplex PCR reads through MiXCR, one entry per CDR3 protein. Among nearly 750,000 distinct CDR3 sequences, about 35% were seen once, and the ten largest hold roughly 31%. Whole-study findings and limits: Researchers report that a 13 V-J model separated ophthalmopathy from stable hyperthyroidism.

Of note for this clonotype: What it binds is unknown.

Graves' hyperthyroidism was deemed stable absent ophthalmopathy progression within 18 months. It was less than 13 ml of fresh peripheral blood that supplied the PBMCs. The TCR sequence derives from a woman in her thirties or forties with Graves' hyperthyroidism. This chain joins TRBV7-2 and TRBJ1-6; a weak D match, TRBD1 (6 bases). Material for sequencing was blood. The CDR3 is CASSSQGRGVLNSPLHF. The CDR3 bases are TGTGCCAGCAGCTCCCAGGGGCGGGGGGTCCTGAATTCACCCCTCCACTTT.